Below, 4 T cell receptor beta chains from the same sample are listed, as sequenced in a study of beta chain features in type 1 diabetes. Study-wide findings and caveats: A moderate, significant TCRB CDR3 shortening appeared in type 1 diabetes across four CD4+ subsets.

What was sequenced were expressed TCRB transcripts, since all of the isolated RNA had been reverse transcribed. The method was immunoSEQ multiplex PCR; TCRdb's version includes in-frame clones alone and lacks a portion of them. The sample yields roughly 300,000 clones, roughly 8.8% seen once. No antigen is known for these receptors. The sample consisted of central memory CD4+ T cells from blood. Receptors were obtained from a young man with type 1 diabetes.

This clone was observed a handful of times. The rearrangement uses TRBV4-3 and TRBJ2-7; TRBD2 is a possible D gene (6 bases). This CDR3 region has 14 residues. Trimming took off 4 bases at V and 6 bases at J, with 16 bases between the two ends. CDR1 is LGHNA, CDR2 YSLEER, per germline. The CDR3, as DNA: TGCGCCAGCAGCCTTTATGCGGGGAATGTCGAGCAGTACTTC. Translating it yields CASSLYAGNVEQYF.

In its sample, this clone was seen many times. This chain's CDR3 is CASSQGGIQETQYF. The CDR3 DNA sequence: TGCGCCAGCAGCCAAGGGGGGATCCAAGAGACCCAGTACTTC. The chain couples TRBV4-1 to TRBJ2-5; D possibly matches TRBD1 or TRBD2 (5 bases each). The CDR3 consists of 14 residues. Looked up from germline, CDR1 is MGHRA and CDR2 is YSYEKL. V was trimmed by 1 base and J by 1 base, leaving 7 bases between them.

Worth noting for this clone: Different DNA sequences within this sample yield the same CDR3. The genes are TRBV5-1 and TRBJ2-1; no clear D. This CDR3 has 16 amino acids. Germline CDR1 is SGHRS and CDR2 is YFSETQ. V was pared by 0 bases and J by 0 bases, with 10 bases between. This CDR3 reads CASSLEGYSSYNEQFF. CDR3 DNA sequence: TGCGCCAGCAGCTTGGAAGGTTACAGCTCCTACAATGAGCAGTTCTTC. Looking up the rest from reference TRBV5-1 and TRBJ2-1 gives the full variable domain: KAGVTQTPRYLIKTRGQQVTLSCSPISGHRSVSWYQQTPGQGLQFLFEYFSETQRNKGNFPGRFSGRQFSNSRSEMNVSTLELGDSALYLCASSLEGYSSYNEQFFGPGTRLTVL.

The sample holds a few counts of this clone. The rearrangement joins TRBV11-2 to TRBJ2-5; no clear D gene. The CDR3 is 13 residues long. The V gene's germline CDR1 is SGHAT and CDR2 FQNNGV. Deletions cut 0 bases from V and 5 bases from J, with 7 bases between. Written as DNA, the CDR3 is TGTGCCAGCAGCTTAGATTTTATGGAGACCCAGTACTTC. Translated: CASSLDFMETQYF.